This is a list of T cell receptor beta chains from one sample in a study of blood T cell repertoires in COVID-19. Assay used: immunoSEQ multiplex PCR; TCRdb lists only in-frame clones, some missing. The sample yields about 180,000 clones, around 87% seen once. The material sequenced was peripheral blood. The receptor set was obtained from a woman aged 65 to 85 with COVID-19, enrolled during active disease. Both conserved end residues are part of each CDR3. The D gene is left open where the match is weak. Clone size appears in some rows only: once, few, many, or a class for an expanded clone.

len: 14; j_gene: TRBJ1-1; abundance: few; v_gene: TRBV5-1; d_gene: NA; CDR3nt: TGCGCCAGCAGCTTAGCACAGGGGAACACTGAAGCTTTCTTT; CDR3aa: CASSLAQGNTEAFF
len: 16; j_gene: TRBJ2-7; abundance: NA; v_gene: TRBV7-9; d_gene: TRBD2; CDR3nt: TGTGCCAGCAGCTTTACCGGGACTAGCGGGATTTACGAGCAGTACTTC; CDR3aa: CASSFTGTSGIYEQYF
len: 20; j_gene: TRBJ2-1; abundance: NA; v_gene: TRBV6-2/TRBV6-3; d_gene: TRBD2; CDR3nt: TGTGCCAGCAGTTATGTGTCGAGCGGGAGAGCCACCGGGGGGTTTGGGGAGCAGTTCTTC; CDR3aa: CASSYVSSGRATGGFGEQFF
len: 15; j_gene: TRBJ2-2; abundance: NA; v_gene: TRBV7-9; d_gene: NA; CDR3nt: TGTGCCAGCAGAGAAGGACAGCCGAACACCGGGGAGCTGTTTTTT; CDR3aa: CASREGQPNTGELFF
len: 13; j_gene: TRBJ2-3; abundance: NA; v_gene: TRBV19; d_gene: NA; CDR3nt: TGTGCCAGTCGGTGGGGGGGCACAGATACGCAGTATTTT; CDR3aa: CASRWGGTDTQYF
len: 15; j_gene: TRBJ2-5; abundance: NA; v_gene: TRBV29-1; d_gene: TRBD2; CDR3nt: TGCAGCGGGACTAGCCTAGCGGGAGACCAAGAGACCCAGTACTTC; CDR3aa: CSGTSLAGDQETQYF
len: 15; j_gene: TRBJ2-7; abundance: NA; v_gene: TRBV19; d_gene: TRBD2; CDR3nt: TGTGCCAGTAGTATACTAGCGGGAGGGCCTTACGAGCAGTACTTC; CDR3aa: CASSILAGGPYEQYF
len: 15; j_gene: TRBJ2-3; abundance: NA; v_gene: TRBV28; d_gene: TRBD2; CDR3nt: TGTGCCAGCAGTCTCTCTAGCGGCAGCACAGATACGCAGTATTTT; CDR3aa: CASSLSSGSTDTQYF
len: 12; j_gene: TRBJ1-2; abundance: NA; v_gene: TRBV5-1; d_gene: NA; CDR3nt: TGCGCCAGCAGTTTGATCGACAGCCACCACACCTTC; CDR3aa: CASSLIDSHHTF
len: 15; j_gene: TRBJ1-6; abundance: few; v_gene: TRBV28; d_gene: NA; CDR3nt: TGTGCCAGCAGTTCTCAACCAGGGATGAATTCACCCCTCCACTTT; CDR3aa: CASSSQPGMNSPLHF
len: 12; j_gene: TRBJ2-3; abundance: once; v_gene: TRBV6-6; d_gene: NA; CDR3nt: TGTGCCAGCAGCTACGAGCGAGATACGCAGTATTTT; CDR3aa: CASSYERDTQYF
len: 15; j_gene: TRBJ1-4; abundance: NA; v_gene: TRBV2; d_gene: NA; CDR3nt: TGTGCCAGCAGGCCCGAGGATTACTCTAATGAAAAACTGTTTTTT; CDR3aa: CASRPEDYSNEKLFF
len: 14; j_gene: TRBJ2-5; abundance: NA; v_gene: TRBV7-2; d_gene: TRBD1; CDR3nt: TGTGCCAGCAGCTCAGGGACAGGGATGGAGACCCAGTACTTC; CDR3aa: CASSSGTGMETQYF
len: 16; j_gene: TRBJ2-7; abundance: NA; v_gene: TRBV24-1; d_gene: TRBD2; CDR3nt: TGTGCCACCAGTGATTCGACCATAGCGGGAGCCTACGAGCAGTACTTC; CDR3aa: CATSDSTIAGAYEQYF
len: 14; j_gene: TRBJ1-6; abundance: NA; v_gene: TRBV19; d_gene: NA; CDR3nt: TGTGCCAGCAGTCGGAGGGAGTCAGTATCACCCCTCCACTTT; CDR3aa: CASSRRESVSPLHF
len: 12; j_gene: TRBJ1-2; abundance: NA; v_gene: TRBV2; d_gene: NA; CDR3nt: TGTGCCAGCAGTGTCCAGGGATATGGCTACACCTTC; CDR3aa: CASSVQGYGYTF
len: 13; j_gene: TRBJ1-2; abundance: NA; v_gene: TRBV2; d_gene: NA; CDR3nt: TGTGCCACACGGGGGATAGTTTTCTTTGGCTACACCTTC; CDR3aa: CATRGIVFFGYTF
len: 14; j_gene: TRBJ1-5; abundance: NA; v_gene: TRBV29-1; d_gene: NA; CDR3nt: TGCAGCGTACAGGAGGGTCGGGGCAATCAGCCCCAGCATTTT; CDR3aa: CSVQEGRGNQPQHF
len: 16; j_gene: TRBJ1-5; abundance: once; v_gene: TRBV5-5; d_gene: NA; CDR3nt: TGTGCCAGCAGCTTGACGGCGGACAGTAGCAATCAGCCCCAGCATTTT; CDR3aa: CASSLTADSSNQPQHF
len: 14; j_gene: TRBJ1-5; abundance: NA; v_gene: TRBV16; d_gene: TRBD1; CDR3nt: TGTGCCAGCAGCCCGGACAGGGGCCTGGGGCCCCAGCATTTT; CDR3aa: CASSPDRGLGPQHF
len: 15; j_gene: TRBJ2-2; abundance: NA; v_gene: TRBV5-1; d_gene: NA; CDR3nt: TGCGCCAGCAGCTTATCCGGGTCGAACACCGGGGAGCTGTTTTTT; CDR3aa: CASSLSGSNTGELFF
len: 13; j_gene: TRBJ2-7; abundance: NA; v_gene: TRBV27; d_gene: TRBD1; CDR3nt: TGTGCCAGCAGTTTCAGGGGGCCCTACGAGCAGTACTTC; CDR3aa: CASSFRGPYEQYF
len: 14; j_gene: TRBJ2-5; abundance: NA; v_gene: TRBV15; d_gene: NA; CDR3nt: TGTGCCACCAGCAGAGATTTAGGGGTAGAGACCCAGTACTTC; CDR3aa: CATSRDLGVETQYF
len: 16; j_gene: TRBJ2-1; abundance: once; v_gene: TRBV5-1; d_gene: TRBD2; CDR3nt: TGCGCCAGCAGCTTGATTAGCGGGAGGCAATACAATGAGCAGTTCTTC; CDR3aa: CASSLISGRQYNEQFF
len: 18; j_gene: TRBJ1-5; abundance: NA; v_gene: TRBV7-2; d_gene: TRBD1; CDR3nt: TGTGCCAGCAGCTTAAGGACAGGGGGCGCGGGTGGCAATCAGCCCCAGCATTTT; CDR3aa: CASSLRTGGAGGNQPQHF
len: 13; j_gene: TRBJ2-7; abundance: NA; v_gene: TRBV13; d_gene: NA; CDR3nt: TGTGCCAGCAGCAGCGGAGGGTCCTACGAGCAGTACTTC; CDR3aa: CASSSGGSYEQYF
len: 13; j_gene: TRBJ2-3; abundance: NA; v_gene: TRBV5-1; d_gene: NA; CDR3nt: TGCGCCAGCAGCCTTCAGAGCACAGATACGCAGTATTTT; CDR3aa: CASSLQSTDTQYF
len: 15; j_gene: TRBJ1-2; abundance: few; v_gene: TRBV13; d_gene: NA; CDR3nt: TGTGCCAGCAGCTTTGGGCGGGGACCTAACTATGGCTACACCTTC; CDR3aa: CASSFGRGPNYGYTF
len: 14; j_gene: TRBJ1-1; abundance: NA; v_gene: TRBV28; d_gene: TRBD1; CDR3nt: TGTGCCAGCAGTACGGGACAGACGAACACTGAAGCTTTCTTT; CDR3aa: CASSTGQTNTEAFF
len: 16; j_gene: TRBJ2-1; abundance: NA; v_gene: TRBV10-1; d_gene: TRBD2; CDR3nt: TGCGCCAGTATGGCTCGCGGGAGGAAATCCTACAATGAGCAGTTCTTC; CDR3aa: CASMARGRKSYNEQFF
len: 12; j_gene: TRBJ2-3; abundance: NA; v_gene: TRBV29-1; d_gene: NA; CDR3nt: TGCAGCGATACCGTGGACAGTATGGCGCAGTATTTT; CDR3aa: CSDTVDSMAQYF
len: 15; j_gene: TRBJ2-1; abundance: NA; v_gene: TRBV5-1; d_gene: TRBD2; CDR3nt: TGCGCCAGCAGCCCTTCTGCTAGCGGTTATAATGAGCAGTTCTTC; CDR3aa: CASSPSASGYNEQFF
len: 15; j_gene: TRBJ2-1; abundance: NA; v_gene: TRBV15; d_gene: NA; CDR3nt: TGTGCCACCAGCAGAGTGGAGGGCCCCTACAATGAGCAGTTCTTC; CDR3aa: CATSRVEGPYNEQFF
len: 16; j_gene: TRBJ2-4; abundance: NA; v_gene: TRBV27; d_gene: NA; CDR3nt: TGTGCCAGCACTCCCCGCGGGGGCCTAGCCAAAAACATTCAGTACTTC; CDR3aa: CASTPRGGLAKNIQYF
len: 17; j_gene: TRBJ2-1; abundance: NA; v_gene: TRBV9; d_gene: TRBD1; CDR3nt: TGTGCCAGCAGCGGAACCTCGCCGGGACAGGGGGCTAATGAGCAGTTCTTC; CDR3aa: CASSGTSPGQGANEQFF
len: 14; j_gene: TRBJ1-6; abundance: NA; v_gene: TRBV10-3; d_gene: NA; CDR3nt: TGTGCCATCTCAGATGCAGGGAATAATTCACCCCTCCACTTT; CDR3aa: CAISDAGNNSPLHF
len: 16; j_gene: TRBJ1-3; abundance: NA; v_gene: TRBV4-1; d_gene: NA; CDR3nt: TGCGCCAGCAGCCAAGATCCCTCCGGGTTTGGAAACACCATATATTTT; CDR3aa: CASSQDPSGFGNTIYF
len: 15; j_gene: TRBJ1-1; abundance: NA; v_gene: TRBV3-1/TRBV3-2; d_gene: NA; CDR3nt: TGTGCCAGCAGCCAAGACGGAGGCCTTGACGCTGAAGCTTTCTTT; CDR3aa: CASSQDGGLDAEAFF
len: 12; j_gene: TRBJ1-2; abundance: NA; v_gene: TRBV19; d_gene: NA; CDR3nt: TGTGCCAGCGGGGAACCGCGAGACGGCTACACCTTC; CDR3aa: CASGEPRDGYTF
len: 16; j_gene: TRBJ2-2; abundance: NA; v_gene: TRBV4-3; d_gene: TRBD2; CDR3nt: TGCGCCAGCAGCCAAGGGACTAGCGTTAACACCGGGGAGCTGTTTTTT; CDR3aa: CASSQGTSVNTGELFF
len: 16; j_gene: TRBJ1-6; abundance: few; v_gene: TRBV18; d_gene: TRBD1; CDR3nt: TGTGCCAGCTCACCACCGAGGGGACAGGGTGGTTCACCCCTCCACTTT; CDR3aa: CASSPPRGQGGSPLHF
len: 15; j_gene: TRBJ1-5; abundance: NA; v_gene: TRBV5-1; d_gene: NA; CDR3nt: TGCGCCAGCAGCCCCGGTGACATTAGCAATCAGCCCCAGCATTTT; CDR3aa: CASSPGDISNQPQHF
len: 14; j_gene: TRBJ1-2; abundance: NA; v_gene: TRBV15; d_gene: TRBD1; CDR3nt: TGTGCCACCAGCAGATCAGGGGGCGCATCTGGCTACACCTTC; CDR3aa: CATSRSGGASGYTF
len: 14; j_gene: TRBJ2-7; abundance: NA; v_gene: TRBV2; d_gene: TRBD2; CDR3nt: TGTGCCACAACCGAACGACTAGCTGTCTACGAGCAGTACTTC; CDR3aa: CATTERLAVYEQYF
len: 15; j_gene: TRBJ2-7; abundance: NA; v_gene: TRBV4-3; d_gene: NA; CDR3nt: TGCGCCCTCCCAAGGCACAGTCCGGAGGTTTACGAGCAGTACTTC; CDR3aa: CALPRHSPEVYEQYF
len: 14; j_gene: TRBJ1-2; abundance: NA; v_gene: TRBV3-1/TRBV3-2; d_gene: TRBD1; CDR3nt: TGTGCCAGCAGCCAAACAGGGGCCAACTATGGCTACACCTTC; CDR3aa: CASSQTGANYGYTF
len: 16; j_gene: TRBJ2-4; abundance: NA; v_gene: TRBV6-2/TRBV6-3; d_gene: TRBD2; CDR3nt: TGTGCCAGCAGTTACCCAAAGGCGGGAGGGGAAAACATTCAGTACTTC; CDR3aa: CASSYPKAGGENIQYF
len: 15; j_gene: TRBJ1-5; abundance: NA; v_gene: TRBV19; d_gene: NA; CDR3nt: TGTGCCAGTAGTATGGGACTAAATAGCAATCAGCCCCAGCATTTT; CDR3aa: CASSMGLNSNQPQHF
len: 15; j_gene: TRBJ1-6; abundance: NA; v_gene: TRBV18; d_gene: TRBD1; CDR3nt: TGTGCCAGCTCCCAACAGGGGCGGTGGAATTCACCCCTCCACTTT; CDR3aa: CASSQQGRWNSPLHF
len: 15; j_gene: TRBJ2-2; abundance: NA; v_gene: TRBV5-1; d_gene: NA; CDR3nt: TGCGCCAGCAGCCCCCTCCCGGGATACACCGGGGAGCTGTTTTTT; CDR3aa: CASSPLPGYTGELFF
len: 17; j_gene: TRBJ2-7; abundance: NA; v_gene: TRBV4-3; d_gene: TRBD2; CDR3nt: TGCGCCAGCAGCAAAGACCTAAGGCTAGCGGGAAACTACGAGCAGTACTTC; CDR3aa: CASSKDLRLAGNYEQYF
len: 15; j_gene: TRBJ1-1; abundance: NA; v_gene: TRBV6-1; d_gene: TRBD1; CDR3nt: TGTGCCAGCAGTGAGGAGGGGGCGATTTCCACTGAAGCTTTCTTT; CDR3aa: CASSEEGAISTEAFF